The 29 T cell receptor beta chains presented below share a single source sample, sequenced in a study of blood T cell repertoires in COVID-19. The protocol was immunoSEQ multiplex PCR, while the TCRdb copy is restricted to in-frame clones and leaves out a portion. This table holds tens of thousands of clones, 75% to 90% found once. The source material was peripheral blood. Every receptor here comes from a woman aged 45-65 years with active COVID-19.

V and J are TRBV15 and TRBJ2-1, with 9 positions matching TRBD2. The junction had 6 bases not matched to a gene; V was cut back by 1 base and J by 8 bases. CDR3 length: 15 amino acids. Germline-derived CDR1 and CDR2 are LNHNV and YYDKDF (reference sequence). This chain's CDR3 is CATSRASSGDYEQFF. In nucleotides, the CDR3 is TGTGCCACCAGCAGAGCTTCTAGCGGGGACTATGAGCAGTTCTTC.

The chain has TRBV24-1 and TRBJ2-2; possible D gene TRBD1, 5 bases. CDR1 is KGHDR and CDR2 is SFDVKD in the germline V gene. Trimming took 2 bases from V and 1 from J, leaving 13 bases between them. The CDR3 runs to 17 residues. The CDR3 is CATSDYSWTQNTGELFF. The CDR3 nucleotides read TGTGCCACCAGTGATTATTCTTGGACACAGAACACCGGGGAGCTGTTTTTT.

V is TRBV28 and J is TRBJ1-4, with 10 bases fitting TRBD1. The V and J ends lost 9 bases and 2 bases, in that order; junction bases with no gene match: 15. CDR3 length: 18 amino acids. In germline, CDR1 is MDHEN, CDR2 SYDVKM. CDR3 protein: CASLGTGVKSGTNEKLFF. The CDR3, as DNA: TGTGCCAGTTTGGGGACAGGGGTAAAAAGTGGTACTAATGAAAAACTGTTTTTT.

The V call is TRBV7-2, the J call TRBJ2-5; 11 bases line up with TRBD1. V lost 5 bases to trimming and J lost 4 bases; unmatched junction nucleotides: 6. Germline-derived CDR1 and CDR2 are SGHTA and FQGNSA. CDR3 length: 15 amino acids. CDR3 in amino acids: CASSRRGQGGETQYF. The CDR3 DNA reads TGTGCCAGCAGCCGTAGGGGACAGGGGGGAGAGACCCAGTACTTC.

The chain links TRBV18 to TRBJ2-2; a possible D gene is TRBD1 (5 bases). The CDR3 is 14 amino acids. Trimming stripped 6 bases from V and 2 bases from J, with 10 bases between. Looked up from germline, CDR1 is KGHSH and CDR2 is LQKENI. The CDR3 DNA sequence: TGTGCCAGCTCCGGCCAGGGAAACACCGGGGAGCTGTTTTTT. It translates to CASSGQGNTGELFF. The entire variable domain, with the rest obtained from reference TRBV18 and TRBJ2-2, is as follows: NAGVMQNPRHLVRRRGQEARLRCSPMKGHSHVYWYRQLPEEGLKFMVYLQKENIIDESGMPKERFSAEFPKEGPSILRIQQVVRGDSAAYFCASSGQGNTGELFFGEGSRLTVL.

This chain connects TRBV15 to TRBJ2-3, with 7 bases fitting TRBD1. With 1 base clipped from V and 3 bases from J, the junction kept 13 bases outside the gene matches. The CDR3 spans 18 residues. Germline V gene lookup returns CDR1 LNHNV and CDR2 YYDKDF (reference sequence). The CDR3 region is CATSRGGTAAPSTDTQYF. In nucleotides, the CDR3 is TGTGCCACCAGCAGAGGAGGGACAGCGGCCCCTTCGACAGATACGCAGTATTTT. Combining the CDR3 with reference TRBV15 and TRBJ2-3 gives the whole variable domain DAMVIQNPRYQVTQFGKPVTLSCSQTLNHNVMYWYQQKSSQAPKLLFHYYDKDFNNEADTPDNFQSRRPNTSFCFLDIRSPGLGDTAMYLCATSRGGTAAPSTDTQYFGPGTRLTVL.

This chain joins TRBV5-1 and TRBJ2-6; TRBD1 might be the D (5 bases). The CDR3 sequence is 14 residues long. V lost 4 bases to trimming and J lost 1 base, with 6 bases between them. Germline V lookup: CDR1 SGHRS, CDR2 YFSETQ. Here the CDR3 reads CASSQGSGANVLTF. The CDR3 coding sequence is TGCGCCAGCAGCCAGGGATCTGGGGCCAACGTCCTGACTTTC.

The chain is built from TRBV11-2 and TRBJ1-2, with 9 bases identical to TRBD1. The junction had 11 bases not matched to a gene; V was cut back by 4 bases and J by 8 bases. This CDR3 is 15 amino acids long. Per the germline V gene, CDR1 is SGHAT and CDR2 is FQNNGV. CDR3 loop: CASSSLRGDRAGYTF. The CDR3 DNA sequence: TGTGCCAGCAGCTCCCTTAGGGGGGACAGGGCGGGCTACACCTTC. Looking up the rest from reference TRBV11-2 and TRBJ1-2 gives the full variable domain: EAGVAQSPRYKIIEKRQSVAFWCNPISGHATLYWYQQILGQGPKLLIQFQNNGVVDDSQLPKDRFSAERLKGVDSTLKIQPAKLEDSAVYLCASSSLRGDRAGYTFGSGTRLTVV.

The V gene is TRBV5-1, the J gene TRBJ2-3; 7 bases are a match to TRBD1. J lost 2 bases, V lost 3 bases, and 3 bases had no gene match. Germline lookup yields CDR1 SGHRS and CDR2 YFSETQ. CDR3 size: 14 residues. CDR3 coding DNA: TGCGCCAGCAGCTCGGGACAGAACACAGATACGCAGTATTTT. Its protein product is CASSSGQNTDTQYF.

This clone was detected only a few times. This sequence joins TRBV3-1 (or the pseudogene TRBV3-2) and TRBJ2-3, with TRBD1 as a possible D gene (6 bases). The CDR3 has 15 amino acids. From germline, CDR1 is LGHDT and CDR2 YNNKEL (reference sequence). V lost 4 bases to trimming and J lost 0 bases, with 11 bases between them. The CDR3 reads CASSPGHLSTDTQYF. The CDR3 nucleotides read TGTGCCAGCAGCCCGGGACACCTAAGCACAGATACGCAGTATTTT.

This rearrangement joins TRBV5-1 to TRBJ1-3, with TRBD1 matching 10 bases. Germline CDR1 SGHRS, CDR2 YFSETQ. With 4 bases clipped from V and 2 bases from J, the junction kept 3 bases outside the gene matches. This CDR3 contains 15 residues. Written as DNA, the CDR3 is TGCGCCAGCAGCGCAGGACAGGGGGCTGGAAACACCATATATTTT. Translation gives CASSAGQGAGNTIYF.

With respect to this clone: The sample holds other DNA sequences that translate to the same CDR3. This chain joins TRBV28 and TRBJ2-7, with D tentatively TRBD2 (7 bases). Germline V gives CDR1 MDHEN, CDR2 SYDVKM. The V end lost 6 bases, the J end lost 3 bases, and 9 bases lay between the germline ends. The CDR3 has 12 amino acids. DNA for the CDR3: TGTGCCAGCAGAAGGGGGGGCTACGAGCAGTACTTC. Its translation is CASRRGGYEQYF.

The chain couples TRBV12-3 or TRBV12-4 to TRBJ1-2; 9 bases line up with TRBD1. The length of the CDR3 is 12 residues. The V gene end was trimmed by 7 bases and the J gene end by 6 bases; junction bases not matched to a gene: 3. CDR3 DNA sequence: TGTGCCAGCAAACGGACAGGGGATGGCTACACCTTC. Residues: CASKRTGDGYTF.

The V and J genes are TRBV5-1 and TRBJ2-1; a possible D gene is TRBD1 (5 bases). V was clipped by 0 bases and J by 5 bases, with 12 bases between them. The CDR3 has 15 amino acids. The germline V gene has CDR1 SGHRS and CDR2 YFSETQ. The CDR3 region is CASSLGRGSNNEQFF. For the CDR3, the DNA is TGCGCCAGCAGCTTGGGAAGGGGAAGCAACAATGAGCAGTTCTTC.

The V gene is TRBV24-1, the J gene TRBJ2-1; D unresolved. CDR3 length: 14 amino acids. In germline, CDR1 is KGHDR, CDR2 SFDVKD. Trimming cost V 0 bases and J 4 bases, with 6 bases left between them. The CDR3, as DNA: TGTGCCACCAGTGATTTGGAGGTGTACAATGAGCAGTTCTTC. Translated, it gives CATSDLEVYNEQFF.

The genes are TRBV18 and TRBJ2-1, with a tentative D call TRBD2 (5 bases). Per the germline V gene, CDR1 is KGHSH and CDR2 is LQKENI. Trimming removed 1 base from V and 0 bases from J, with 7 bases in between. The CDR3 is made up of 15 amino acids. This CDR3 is CASSPRDYSYNEQFF. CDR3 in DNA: TGTGCCAGCTCACCACGAGACTACTCCTACAATGAGCAGTTCTTC.

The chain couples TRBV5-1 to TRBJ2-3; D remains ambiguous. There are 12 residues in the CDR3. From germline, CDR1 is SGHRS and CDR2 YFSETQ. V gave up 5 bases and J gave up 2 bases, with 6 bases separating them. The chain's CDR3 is CASSPDTDTQYF. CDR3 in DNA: TGCGCCAGCAGTCCAGACACAGATACGCAGTATTTT. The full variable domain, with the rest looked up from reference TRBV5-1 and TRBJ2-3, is KAGVTQTPRYLIKTRGQQVTLSCSPISGHRSVSWYQQTPGQGLQFLFEYFSETQRNKGNFPGRFSGRQFSNSRSEMNVSTLELGDSALYLCASSPDTDTQYFGPGTRLTVL.

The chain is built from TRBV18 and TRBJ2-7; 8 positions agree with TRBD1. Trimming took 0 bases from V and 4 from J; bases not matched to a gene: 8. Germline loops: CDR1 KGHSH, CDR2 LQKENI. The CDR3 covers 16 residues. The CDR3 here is CASSPPQAGGFYEQYF. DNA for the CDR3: TGTGCCAGCTCACCACCCCAGGCAGGGGGCTTTTACGAGCAGTACTTC. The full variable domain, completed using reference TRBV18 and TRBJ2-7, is NAGVMQNPRHLVRRRGQEARLRCSPMKGHSHVYWYRQLPEEGLKFMVYLQKENIIDESGMPKERFSAEFPKEGPSILRIQQVVRGDSAAYFCASSPPQAGGFYEQYFGPGTRLTVT.

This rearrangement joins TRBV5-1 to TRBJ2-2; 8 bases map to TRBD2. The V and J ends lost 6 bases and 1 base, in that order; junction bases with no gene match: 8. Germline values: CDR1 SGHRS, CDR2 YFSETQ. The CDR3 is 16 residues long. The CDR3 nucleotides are TGCGCCAGCACCATCCTAGCGGGCGAGAACACCGGGGAGCTGTTTTTT. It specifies CASTILAGENTGELFF.

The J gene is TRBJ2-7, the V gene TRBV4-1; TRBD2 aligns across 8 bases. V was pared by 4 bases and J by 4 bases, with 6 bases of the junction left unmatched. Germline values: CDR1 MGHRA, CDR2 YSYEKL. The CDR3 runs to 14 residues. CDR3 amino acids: CASSPASGGYEQYF. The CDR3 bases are TGCGCCAGCAGCCCCGCAAGCGGGGGTTACGAGCAGTACTTC.

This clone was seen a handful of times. CDR3 nucleotide sequence: TGTGCCAGCAGCGTAGGGACAGGAACGCACACTGAAGCTTTCTTT. Translated, it gives CASSVGTGTHTEAFF. V is TRBV9 and J is TRBJ1-1, with 7 positions matching TRBD1. Unmatched junction bases numbered 5, after V lost 0 bases and J lost 3 bases. This CDR3 has 15 residues. The V gene's germline CDR1 is SGDLS and CDR2 YYNGEE. The full variable domain, rest sourced from reference TRBV9 and TRBJ1-1, is DSGVTQTPKHLITATGQRVTLRCSPRSGDLSVYWYQQSLDQGLQFLIQYYNGEERAKGNILERFSAQQFPDLHSELNLSSLELGDSALYFCASSVGTGTHTEAFFGQGTRLTVV.

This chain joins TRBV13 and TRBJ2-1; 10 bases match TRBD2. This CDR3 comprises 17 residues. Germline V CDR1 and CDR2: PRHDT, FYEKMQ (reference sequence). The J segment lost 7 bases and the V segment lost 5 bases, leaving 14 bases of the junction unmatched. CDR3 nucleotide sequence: TGTGCCAGCAGCCTCCTATATACTAGCGGGATGTGGAATGAGCAGTTCTTC. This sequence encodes CASSLLYTSGMWNEQFF. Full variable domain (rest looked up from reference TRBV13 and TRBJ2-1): AAGVIQSPRHLIKEKRETATLKCYPIPRHDTVYWYQQGPGQDPQFLISFYEKMQSDKGSIPDRFSAQQFSDYHSELNMSSLELGDSALYFCASSLLYTSGMWNEQFFGPGTRLTVL.

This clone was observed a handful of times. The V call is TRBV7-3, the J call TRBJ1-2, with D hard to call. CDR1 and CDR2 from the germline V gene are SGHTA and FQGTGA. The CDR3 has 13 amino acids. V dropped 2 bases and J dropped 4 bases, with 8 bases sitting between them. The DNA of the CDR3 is TGTGCCAGCAGCTTATCAGAAAGCTATGGCTACACCTTC. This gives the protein CASSLSESYGYTF. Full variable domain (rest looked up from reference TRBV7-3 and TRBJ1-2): GAGVSQTPSNKVTEKGKYVELRCDPISGHTALYWYRQSLGQGPEFLIYFQGTGAADDSGLPNDRFFAVRPEGSVSTLKIQRTERGDSAVYLCASSLSESYGYTFGSGTRLTVV.

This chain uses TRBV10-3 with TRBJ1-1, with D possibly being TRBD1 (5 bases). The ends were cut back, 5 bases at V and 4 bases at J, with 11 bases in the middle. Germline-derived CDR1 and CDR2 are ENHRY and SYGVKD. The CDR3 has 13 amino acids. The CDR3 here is CAISQGKATEAFF. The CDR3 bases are TGTGCCATCAGTCAGGGTAAGGCCACTGAAGCTTTCTTT.

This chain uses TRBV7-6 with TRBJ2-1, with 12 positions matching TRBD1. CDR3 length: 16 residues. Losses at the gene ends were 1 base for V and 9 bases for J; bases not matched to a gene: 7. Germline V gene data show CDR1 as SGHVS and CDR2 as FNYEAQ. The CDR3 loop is CASSLVGQGAPGEQFF. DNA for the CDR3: TGTGCCAGCAGCTTAGTGGGACAGGGGGCGCCTGGTGAGCAGTTCTTC.

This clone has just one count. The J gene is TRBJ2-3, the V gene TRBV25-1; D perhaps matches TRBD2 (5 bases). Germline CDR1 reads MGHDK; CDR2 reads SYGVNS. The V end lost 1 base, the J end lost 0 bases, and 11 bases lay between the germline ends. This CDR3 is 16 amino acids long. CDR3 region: CASSELIGISTDTQYF. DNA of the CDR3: TGTGCCAGCAGTGAATTAATCGGGATTAGCACAGATACGCAGTATTTT.

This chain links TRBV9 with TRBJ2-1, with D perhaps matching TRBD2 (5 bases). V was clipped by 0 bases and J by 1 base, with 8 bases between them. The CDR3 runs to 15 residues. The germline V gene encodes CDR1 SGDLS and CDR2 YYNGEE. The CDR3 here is CASSVGGMSYNEQFF. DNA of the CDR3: TGTGCCAGCAGCGTAGGAGGGATGTCCTACAATGAGCAGTTCTTC.

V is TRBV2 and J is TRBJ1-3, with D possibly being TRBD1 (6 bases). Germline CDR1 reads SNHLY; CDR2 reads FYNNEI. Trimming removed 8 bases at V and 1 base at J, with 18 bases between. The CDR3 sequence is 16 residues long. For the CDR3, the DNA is TGTGCCAGCGAAATAAGCGGGGGCAGGTCTGGAAACACCATATATTTT. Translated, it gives CASEISGGRSGNTIYF.

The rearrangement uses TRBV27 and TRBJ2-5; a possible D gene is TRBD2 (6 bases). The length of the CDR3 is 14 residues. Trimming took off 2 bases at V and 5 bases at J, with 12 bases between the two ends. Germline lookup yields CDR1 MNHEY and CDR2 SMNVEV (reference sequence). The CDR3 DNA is TGTGCCAGCAGTTTAGTGGGGGGTCAGGAGACCCAGTACTTC. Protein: CASSLVGGQETQYF.